Following are 19 T cell receptor beta chains from one sample sequenced in a study of cytomegalovirus exposure and HLA in healthy donors. The PCR had 60 Vbeta and 13 Jbeta primers. The protocol was immunoSEQ multiplex PCR, while the TCRdb copy is restricted to in-frame clones and leaves out a portion. The data contain some 130,000 clones, roughly 85% of them seen just once; the ten biggest clones take up less than 2%. Input material: PBMCs. All receptors come from a man between 40 and 49 years old in good health and CMV-seronegative.

The chain recombines TRBV19 with TRBJ2-7; 9 nucleotides line up with TRBD1. CDR3 size: 14 residues. CDR1 is LNHDA and CDR2 is SQIVND in the germline V gene (reference sequence). V gave up 5 bases and J gave up 1 base; unmatched junction bases: 3. CDR3 nucleotide sequence: TGTGCCAGTAGTCGGGGACAGGGATCCTACGAGCAGTACTTC. Translation: CASSRGQGSYEQYF.

The rearrangement links TRBV4-3 to TRBJ1-1; 8 bases line up with TRBD1. The CDR3 length is 15 residues. Per the germline V gene, CDR1 is LGHNA and CDR2 is YSLEER. V trimming: 0 bases; J trimming: 6 bases; junction bases outside the gene matches: 6. CDR3 sequence: CASSQEQGGRAEAFF. CDR3 sequence (DNA): TGCGCCAGCAGCCAAGAACAGGGGGGCAGAGCTGAAGCTTTCTTT.

The V and J genes are TRBV18 and TRBJ2-3; TRBD1 aligns across 7 bases. Germline loops: CDR1 KGHSH, CDR2 LQKENI. V was clipped by 3 bases and J by 3 bases; unmatched bases: 9. This CDR3 is built from 16 residues. In DNA, the CDR3 is TGTGCCAGCTCACCTACAGGGGAACTGAGAACAGATACGCAGTATTTT. This gives the protein CASSPTGELRTDTQYF.

The chain employs TRBV7-2 and TRBJ1-4; 7 bases are a match to TRBD1. Germline V gives CDR1 SGHTA, CDR2 FQGNSA. V lost 5 bases and J lost 4; bases outside the gene matches: 7. This CDR3 has 15 residues. CDR3 in amino acids: CASSRDRERNEKLFF. Written as DNA, the CDR3 is TGTGCCAGCAGCCGAGACAGGGAGCGTAATGAAAAACTGTTTTTT.

The chain uses TRBV5-1 and TRBJ2-7; TRBD1 matches 10 bases. This CDR3 has 15 residues. With V trimmed by 4 bases and J by 2 bases, 6 bases remained unmatched. CDR1 SGHRS and CDR2 YFSETQ come from the germline V gene. The CDR3 nucleotides are TGCGCCAGCAGCCTGTCTGGACAGGGGGCCTACGAGCAGTACTTC. It encodes CASSLSGQGAYEQYF.

The V call is TRBV5-6, the J call TRBJ2-1, with a weak D call TRBD2 (5 bases). Germline V gene data show CDR1 as SGHDT and CDR2 as YYEEEE. V lost 2 bases and J lost 5, with 11 bases in between. The CDR3 extends over 14 amino acids. The CDR3 region has the DNA TGTGCCAGCAGCTTCCTTTCCGGGAACAATGAGCAGTTCTTC. This encodes CASSFLSGNNEQFF.

The V gene is TRBV18, the J gene TRBJ2-5; D gene ambiguous. Gene TRBJ2-7 matches the end of the DNA better, so the J call may be wrong. The germline V gene encodes CDR1 KGHSH and CDR2 LQKENI. The CDR3 runs 12 residues. The CDR3 reads CASSKDYYEQYF. The CDR3 nucleotides read TGTGCCAGCTCTAAGGATTACTACGAGCAGTACTTC.

The chain joins TRBV25-1 to TRBJ1-2, with TRBD1 matching over 12 bases. V was clipped by 4 bases and J by 8 bases; unmatched bases: 11. The CDR3 sequence is 16 residues long. The V gene's germline CDR1 is MGHDK and CDR2 SYGVNS. The CDR3 region has the DNA TGTGCCAGCAGTGGACTGCTGGGACAGGGGGCGAAGGGCTACACCTTC. Translating gives CASSGLLGQGAKGYTF.

The V gene is TRBV2, the J gene TRBJ1-2; D remains unclear. CDR3 length: 13 amino acids. Germline CDR1 SNHLY, CDR2 FYNNEI. Deletions cut 5 bases from V and 2 bases from J, with 9 bases between. The CDR3 region has the DNA TGTGCCAGCAGTACTGACAAGAACTATGGCTACACCTTC. It is translated as CASSTDKNYGYTF.

The rearrangement links TRBV6-9 to TRBJ1-5; D is possibly TRBD1 (6 bases). CDR1 is MNHGY, CDR2 SVAAGI, per germline. This CDR3 is 18 amino acids long. Between the trimmed V and J ends, which lost 2 bases and 3 bases, there was a span of 20 bases. The CDR3 coding sequence is TGTGCCAGCAGTTATCGCAGCACATTCGGACAGCACAATCAGCCCCAGCATTTT. It translates to CASSYRSTFGQHNQPQHF.

The chain carries TRBV19 and TRBJ2-2; D perhaps matches TRBD1 (6 bases). The CDR3 has 14 amino acids. In germline, CDR1 is LNHDA, CDR2 SQIVND (reference sequence). The germline V and J ends were trimmed by 11 bases and 0 bases, with 13 bases remaining between them. DNA of the CDR3: TGTGCCGGCCGGGACACCACGAACACCGGGGAGCTGTTTTTT. Amino acids: CAGRDTTNTGELFF.

J is TRBJ2-5 and V is TRBV6-5; 7 nucleotides line up with TRBD1. The J call is in doubt because the DNA end fits TRBJ2-7 better. Germline assignment: CDR1 MNHEY and CDR2 SVGAGI. CDR3 length equals 15 residues. Written as DNA, the CDR3 is TGTGCCAGCAGTTACGCCACAGGGGCCCAGTACGAGCAGTACTTC. The encoded protein is CASSYATGAQYEQYF.

The rearrangement joins TRBV11-2 to TRBJ2-1, with D maybe TRBD1 (6 bases). The V and J ends lost 5 bases and 13 bases respectively, with 12 bases between them. CDR1 and CDR2 (germline): SGHAT, FQNNGV. The CDR3 extends over 11 amino acids. The CDR3 region has the DNA TGTGCCAGCAGCCTTGGACAGACACAGTTCTTC. Translating it yields CASSLGQTQFF.

This clone was detected only once. The genes are TRBV27 and TRBJ1-2; D is undetermined. The germline CDR1 and CDR2 sequences are MNHEY and SMNVEV (reference sequence). The CDR3 length is 15 residues. V was cut by 3 bases and J by 0 bases, with 11 bases left in between. CDR3 in amino acids: CASSLWATANYGYTF. The CDR3 coding sequence is TGTGCCAGCAGTTTGTGGGCCACCGCTAACTATGGCTACACCTTC.

The chain is built from TRBV9 and TRBJ2-5, with 11 bases lining up with TRBD1. CDR1 and CDR2 from the germline V gene are SGDLS and YYNGEE. The CDR3 contains 16 residues. V shed 3 bases and J 5 bases; nucleotides not matched to a gene: 9. The CDR3 is CASSETGTGGLETQYF. As DNA, the CDR3 is TGTGCCAGCAGCGAGACCGGGACAGGGGGATTGGAGACCCAGTACTTC.

The chain joins TRBV4-3 to TRBJ2-3; TRBD1 might be the D (6 bases). The germline V and J ends were trimmed by 0 bases and 2 bases, with 15 bases remaining between them. The germline V gene has CDR1 LGHNA and CDR2 YSLEER. This CDR3 comprises 17 residues. CDR3 loop: CASSQDISVGATDTQYF. DNA for the CDR3: TGCGCCAGCAGCCAAGATATATCTGTGGGGGCCACAGATACGCAGTATTTT.

This rearrangement joins TRBV5-1 to TRBJ2-1; 7 nucleotides match TRBD2. Germline CDR1 reads SGHRS; CDR2 reads YFSETQ. This CDR3 contains 15 residues. After removal of 0 bases from V and 6 bases from J, the junction contained 6 bases not matched to a gene. The CDR3 reads CASSLEVPGGNEQFF. CDR3 DNA sequence: TGCGCCAGCAGCTTGGAGGTCCCGGGGGGCAATGAGCAGTTCTTC. Full variable domain (outside the CDR3, taken from reference TRBV5-1 and TRBJ2-1): KAGVTQTPRYLIKTRGQQVTLSCSPISGHRSVSWYQQTPGQGLQFLFEYFSETQRNKGNFPGRFSGRQFSNSRSEMNVSTLELGDSALYLCASSLEVPGGNEQFFGPGTRLTVL.

The rearrangement links TRBV7-9 to TRBJ2-1; 14 positions agree with TRBD2. Germline V gene data show CDR1 as SEHNR and CDR2 as FQNEAQ (reference sequence). The trim removed 5 bases at V and 7 bases at J, leaving 4 bases unmatched. The CDR3 is 15 residues long. The CDR3 DNA reads TGTGCCAGCAGCGCGGGACTAGCGGGAGATAATGAGCAGTTCTTC. This sequence encodes CASSAGLAGDNEQFF.

The rearrangement joins TRBV2 to TRBJ2-1, with 7 bases fitting TRBD1. The CDR3 contains 13 residues. V lost 7 bases and J lost 6; bases outside the gene matches: 6. Per germline, CDR1 SNHLY and CDR2 FYNNEI. CDR3 nucleotides: TGTGCCAGCATGGACAGGACGGGCAATGAGCAGTTCTTC. Its protein is CASMDRTGNEQFF.